The entry below describes one TCR beta chain. Antigen: not known. TCRdb called the 5' RACE reads again in MiXCR, with one record for every CDR3 protein. The sample contains 300,000 to 350,000 distinct CDR3 sequences, roughly 20% of which appear only once. This sample is part of a study of CD8 T cells in ankylosing spondylitis. The study, taken as a whole, reports: Clones tied to disease were said to be significantly enriched in matched ankylosing spondylitis synovial fluid.

Per germline, CDR1 ENHRY and CDR2 SYGVKD. The CDR3 spans 14 residues. V was trimmed by 10 bases and J by 0 bases, leaving 10 bases between them. The chain recombines TRBV10-3 with TRBJ2-6; no definite D call. This clonotype was obtained from a female donor with ankylosing spondylitis or in good health (not recorded which). Sequenced material: blood, either unsorted or a sorted T cell fraction (not recorded which). The CDR3 loop reads CATHLGSGANVLTF. The DNA for the CDR3 is TGTGCCACCCATTTGGGCTCTGGGGCCAACGTCCTGACTTTC.